This T cell receptor (beta chain) was captured in a study of preoperative IRX-2 immunotherapy in early breast cancer (dated by TCRdb to between 2017 and 2020). Libraries were built with the immunoSEQ multiplex PCR assay. Sourced from immuneACCESS, this table was stored by TCRdb with only in-frame sequences that have V and J called. A share of the clones is absent; for the studies checked, an unresolved V gene accounts for under half, and the remainder has no known explanation. Present in this sample are tens of thousands of clones, about 77% of which were seen just once. The ten largest clones take up less than 2.5% of the sample. According to the germline V gene, CDR1 reads MDHEN and CDR2 reads SYDVKM. V ends up 5 bases short and J 1 base short, with an unmatched junction base count of 2. Including the terminal cysteine and phenylalanine, the CDR3 comprises 13 residues. Left in the record is the CDR3 DNA by itself, 39 bases read in frame from the first base.

Per the publication, the treatment or condition label means: preoperative locoregional IRX-2 cytokine immunotherapy. The samples were obtained from a phase Ib study that tested preoperative, locoregional IRX-2 cytokine immunotherapy designed to prime immune responses. The donors were early-stage breast cancer patients who were given IRX-2 prior to surgery. As regards this clone: This clone's antigen is unknown. There are no base qualities to consult, and no much larger clone falls within one base.

The sequence was obtained from a human donor with breast cancer. Recombination linked TRBV28 to TRBJ2-7; TRBD2 matches 7 bases in the middle. The specimen was lymph node tissue, collected before IRX-2 immunotherapy. The CDR3 region reads CASSPAGSYEQYF. The sequenced DNA is TGTGCCAGCAGTCCAGCGGGATCCTACGAGCAGTACTTC.